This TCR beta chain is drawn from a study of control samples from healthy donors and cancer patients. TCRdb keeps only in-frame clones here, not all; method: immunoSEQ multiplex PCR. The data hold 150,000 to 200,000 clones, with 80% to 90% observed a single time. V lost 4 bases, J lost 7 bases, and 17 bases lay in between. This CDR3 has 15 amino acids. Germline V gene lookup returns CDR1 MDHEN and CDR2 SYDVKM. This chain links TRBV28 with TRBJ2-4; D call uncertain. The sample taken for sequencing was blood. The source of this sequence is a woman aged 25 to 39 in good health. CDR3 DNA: TGTGCCAGCAGTTCCCTGGGTAGCCTGGCGAACATTCAGTACTTC. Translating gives CASSSLGSLANIQYF.